These 15 T cell receptor beta chains share one sample of origin, sequenced in a study of T cell changes during pregnancy in multiple sclerosis (dated by TCRdb to the late 2010s). Library preparation was by the immunoSEQ multiplex PCR assay. TCRdb limited this immuneACCESS table to in-frame rearrangements with V and J called. A share of clones is missing; checked studies link under half to unresolved V genes, and the rest is unexplained. This sample comprises fewer than 110,000 clones, around nine tenths of them detected only once. Roughly 0.93% of the sample comes from the top ten. The sequencing used peripheral blood, collected after pregnancy. The receptors here all came from a female donor with multiple sclerosis, enrolled in a pregnancy study.

The V and J genes are TRBV10-3 and TRBJ1-5; D is perhaps TRBD1 (6 bases). Trimming removed 10 bases at V and 4 bases at J, with 14 bases between. The CDR3 is made up of 13 amino acids. Germline values: CDR1 ENHRY, CDR2 SYGVKD. The CDR3 spells CATSTGNNQPQHF. The CDR3 DNA reads TGTGCCACCTCGACAGGAAATAATCAGCCCCAGCATTTT.

The J gene is TRBJ2-3, the V gene TRBV7-3; D is perhaps TRBD1 (6 bases). This CDR3 is 13 amino acids long. Looked up from germline, CDR1 is SGHTA and CDR2 is FQGTGA. V dropped 7 bases and J dropped 6 bases, with 14 bases sitting between them. For the CDR3, the DNA is TGTGCCAGCAACTCACAGGGAGCGGATACGCAGTATTTT. Protein product: CASNSQGADTQYF. Full variable domain (outside the CDR3, taken from reference TRBV7-3 and TRBJ2-3): GAGVSQTPSNKVTEKGKYVELRCDPISGHTALYWYRQSLGQGPEFLIYFQGTGAADDSGLPNDRFFAVRPEGSVSTLKIQRTERGDSAVYLCASNSQGADTQYFGPGTRLTVL.

V is TRBV11-3 and J is TRBJ1-1, with no clear D. This CDR3 is built from 12 residues. The germline gives CDR1 SGHNT, CDR2 YENEEA. Trimming stripped 5 bases from V and 4 bases from J, with 8 bases between. CDR3 loop: CASSRRGTEAFF. The CDR3 DNA follows: TGTGCCAGCAGCCGACGGGGCACTGAAGCTTTCTTT.

The rearrangement uses TRBV27 and TRBJ1-1, with D perhaps TRBD1 (5 bases). The V and J ends lost 7 bases and 0 bases respectively, with 12 bases between them. The CDR3 has 14 amino acids. Germline CDR1 MNHEY, CDR2 SMNVEV (reference sequence). CDR3 nucleotide sequence: TGTGCCAGCACCCCTTGGGGCATGAACACTGAAGCTTTCTTT. Protein product: CASTPWGMNTEAFF.

The CDR3 here is CASSPGTRGETQYF. The CDR3, as DNA: TGTGCCAGCTCACCCGGGACTAGGGGAGAGACCCAGTACTTC. The rearrangement uses TRBV18 and TRBJ2-5; TRBD2 matches at 8 bases. With 3 bases clipped from V and 4 bases from J, the junction kept 4 bases outside the gene matches. This CDR3 has 14 residues. The germline V gene encodes CDR1 KGHSH and CDR2 LQKENI.

The chain combines TRBV7-2 with TRBJ2-1; TRBD2 agrees at 8 bases. The V gene's germline CDR1 is SGHTA and CDR2 FQGNSA. The V gene end was trimmed by 1 base and the J gene end by 7 bases; junction bases not matched to a gene: 3. This CDR3 region has 14 residues. CDR3 sequence reads: CASSLDGGANEQFF. CDR3 coding DNA: TGTGCCAGCAGCTTAGACGGGGGGGCGAATGAGCAGTTCTTC.

This rearrangement joins TRBV4-3 to TRBJ1-2; 10 bases agree with TRBD1. The CDR3 runs to 17 residues. V gave up 0 bases and J gave up 2 bases; unmatched junction bases: 6. In germline, CDR1 is LGHNA, CDR2 YSLEER. The CDR3 protein is CASSQDRTGGWNYGYTF. CDR3 nucleotides: TGCGCCAGCAGCCAAGATCGGACAGGGGGGTGGAACTATGGCTACACCTTC.

The V gene is TRBV5-5, the J gene TRBJ2-3; TRBD2 matches 10 bases. Germline CDR1 and CDR2: SGHKS and YYEKEE (reference sequence). The CDR3 is made up of 14 amino acids. With 3 bases clipped from V and 5 bases from J, the junction kept 3 bases outside the gene matches. CDR3 bases: TGTGCCAGCAGCTCGCGACTAGCGGGAGATACGCAGTATTTT. It encodes CASSSRLAGDTQYF.

This chain connects TRBV29-1 to TRBJ2-1; 7 bases agree with TRBD2. CDR1 is SQVTM, CDR2 ANQGSEA, per germline. V lost 4 bases and J lost 8; bases outside the gene matches: 14. CDR3 length: 15 amino acids. The CDR3 sequence: CSVAILAGRVDEQFF. CDR3 nucleotide sequence: TGCAGCGTTGCAATCTTAGCGGGCCGAGTGGATGAGCAGTTCTTC.

The V and J genes are TRBV16 and TRBJ2-7, with 7 bases matching TRBD1. Trimming at V came to 0 bases and at J to 5 bases, leaving 7 bases not matched to a gene. The CDR3 length is 15 residues. Germline loops: CDR1 KGHSY, CDR2 FQNENV. The CDR3 nucleotides are TGTGCCAGCAGCCAATCATACAGGGGCACCGACGAGCAGTACTTC. Amino acid sequence: CASSQSYRGTDEQYF.

This chain uses TRBV4-3 with TRBJ1-2; D call uncertain. The germline V gene has CDR1 LGHNA and CDR2 YSLEER. Trimming took off 0 bases at V and 4 bases at J, with 12 bases between the two ends. This CDR3 has 15 residues. The CDR3 loop reads CASSQDKAGFYGYTF. The CDR3 nucleotides read TGCGCCAGCAGCCAAGATAAGGCAGGCTTCTATGGCTACACCTTC.

The rearrangement uses TRBV11-2 and TRBJ1-1; D gene ambiguous. Germline CDR1 reads SGHAT; CDR2 reads FQNNGV. The CDR3 has 14 residues. Trimming shortened V by 0 bases and J by 5 bases, and 10 bases separated the two germline ends. CDR3 DNA: TGTGCCAGCAGCTTAGAACCGTACTTGACTGAAGCTTTCTTT. Translating gives CASSLEPYLTEAFF.

The V gene is TRBV18, the J gene TRBJ1-1; D is possibly TRBD1 (5 bases). The CDR3 is 14 amino acids. With 1 base removed from V and 7 bases from J, the gap between germline ends came to 13 bases. Germline-derived CDR1 and CDR2 are KGHSH and LQKENI. Here the CDR3 DNA reads TGTGCCAGCTCACCACTGAGAGGGGACTATGAAGCTTTCTTT. It codes for CASSPLRGDYEAFF.

There are a few counts of this clone. The genes are TRBV11-2 and TRBJ2-2, with D hard to call. Trimming removed 6 bases at V and 4 bases at J, with 9 bases between. Germline V gene lookup returns CDR1 SGHAT and CDR2 FQNNGV. The CDR3 length is 13 residues. The CDR3 nucleotides read TGTGCCAGCAGGGCCCGTTTCACCGGGGAGCTGTTTTTT. Translated: CASRARFTGELFF. Variable domain in full (rest from reference TRBV11-2 and TRBJ2-2): EAGVAQSPRYKIIEKRQSVAFWCNPISGHATLYWYQQILGQGPKLLIQFQNNGVVDDSQLPKDRFSAERLKGVDSTLKIQPAKLEDSAVYLCASRARFTGELFFGEGSRLTVL.

CDR3 sequence (DNA): TGTGCCAGCAGTTTCATGACTAGCGGGAGGAGGTACCATGAGCAGTTCTTC. Translation gives CASSFMTSGRRYHEQFF. V gene TRBV27 combines with J gene TRBJ2-1; 13 bases map to TRBD2. Germline V CDR1 and CDR2: MNHEY, SMNVEV (reference sequence). Trimming removed 3 bases from V and 8 bases from J; junction bases left unmatched: 10. The CDR3 consists of 17 residues.